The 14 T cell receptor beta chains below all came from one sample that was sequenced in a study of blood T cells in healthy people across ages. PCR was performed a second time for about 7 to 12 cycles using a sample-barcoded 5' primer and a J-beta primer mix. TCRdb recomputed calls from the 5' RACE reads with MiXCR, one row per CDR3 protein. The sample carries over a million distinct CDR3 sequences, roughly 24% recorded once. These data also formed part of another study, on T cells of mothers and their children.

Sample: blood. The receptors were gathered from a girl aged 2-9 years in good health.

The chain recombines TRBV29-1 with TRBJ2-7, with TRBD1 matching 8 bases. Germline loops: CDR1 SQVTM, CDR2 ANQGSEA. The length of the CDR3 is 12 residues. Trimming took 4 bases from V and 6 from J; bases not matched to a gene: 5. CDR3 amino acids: CSVGDRGTEQYF. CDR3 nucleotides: TGCAGCGTTGGAGACAGGGGAACCGAGCAGTACTTC.

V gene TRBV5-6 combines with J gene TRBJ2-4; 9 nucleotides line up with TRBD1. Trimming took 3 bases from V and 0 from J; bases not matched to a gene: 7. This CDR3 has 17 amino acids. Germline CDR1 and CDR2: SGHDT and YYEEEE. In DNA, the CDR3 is TGTGCCAGCAGCTCCGGACAGGGGCCTTTAGCCAAAAACATTCAGTACTTC. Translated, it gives CASSSGQGPLAKNIQYF.

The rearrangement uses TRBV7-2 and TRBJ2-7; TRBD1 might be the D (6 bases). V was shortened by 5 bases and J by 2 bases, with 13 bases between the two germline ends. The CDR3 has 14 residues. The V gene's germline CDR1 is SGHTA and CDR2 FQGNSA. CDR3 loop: CASSPSGDPYEQYF. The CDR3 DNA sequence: TGTGCCAGCAGCCCCTCAGGGGACCCCTACGAGCAGTACTTC.

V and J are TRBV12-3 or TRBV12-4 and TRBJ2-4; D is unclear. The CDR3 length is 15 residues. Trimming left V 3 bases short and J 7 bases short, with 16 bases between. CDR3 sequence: CASSFSRRDGNIQYF. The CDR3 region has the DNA TGTGCCAGCAGTTTCTCGAGGAGAGATGGGAACATTCAGTACTTC.

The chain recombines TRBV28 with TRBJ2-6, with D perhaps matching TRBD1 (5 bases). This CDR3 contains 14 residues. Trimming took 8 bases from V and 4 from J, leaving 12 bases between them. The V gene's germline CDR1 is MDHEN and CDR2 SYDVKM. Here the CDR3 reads CASLGAPGANVLTF. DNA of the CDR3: TGTGCCAGCCTAGGGGCTCCCGGGGCCAACGTCCTGACTTTC. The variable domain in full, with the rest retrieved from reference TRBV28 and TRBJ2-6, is DVKVTQSSRYLVKRTGEKVFLECVQDMDHENMFWYRQDPGLGLRLIYFSYDVKMKEKGDIPEGYSVSREKKERFSLILESASTNQTSMYLCASLGAPGANVLTFGAGSRLTVL.

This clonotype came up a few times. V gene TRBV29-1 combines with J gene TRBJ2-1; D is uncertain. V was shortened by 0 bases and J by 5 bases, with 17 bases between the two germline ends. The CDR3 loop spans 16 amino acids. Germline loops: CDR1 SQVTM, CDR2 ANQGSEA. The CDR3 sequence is CSVEDVGERLNNEQFF. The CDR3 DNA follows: TGCAGCGTTGAAGACGTTGGGGAAAGGTTGAACAATGAGCAGTTCTTC.

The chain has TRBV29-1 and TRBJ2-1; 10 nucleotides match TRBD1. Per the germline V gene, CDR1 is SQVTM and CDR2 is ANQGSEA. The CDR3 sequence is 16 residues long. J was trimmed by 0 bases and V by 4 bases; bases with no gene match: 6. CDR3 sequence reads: CSVGDRGTSSYNEQFF. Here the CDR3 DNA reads TGCAGCGTTGGGGACAGGGGCACTAGCTCCTACAATGAGCAGTTCTTC.

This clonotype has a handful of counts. The CDR3 sequence: CSAKDGQGLWGNIQYF. In DNA form, the CDR3 reads TGCAGTGCTAAGGACGGACAGGGGCTTTGGGGGAACATTCAGTACTTC. The chain uses TRBV20-1 and TRBJ2-4; 9 bases fit TRBD1. The CDR3 totals 16 residues. V was clipped by 4 bases and J by 7 bases; unmatched bases: 14. CDR1 and CDR2 (germline): DFQATT, SNEGSKA (reference sequence).

This CDR3 is CASTLNFNTEAFF. The CDR3 DNA is TGTGCCAGCACCCTTAATTTTAACACTGAAGCTTTCTTT. V usage is TRBV6-5 and J usage is TRBJ1-1; D gene unclear. This CDR3 has 13 amino acids. Germline assignment: CDR1 MNHEY and CDR2 SVGAGI. The V and J ends lost 7 bases and 2 bases respectively, with 11 bases between them.

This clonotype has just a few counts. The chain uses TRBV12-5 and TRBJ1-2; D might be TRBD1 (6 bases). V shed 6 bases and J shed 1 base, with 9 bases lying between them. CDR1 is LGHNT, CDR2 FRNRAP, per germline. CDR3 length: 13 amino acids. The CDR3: CASGQGGNYGYTF. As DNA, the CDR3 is TGTGCTAGTGGACAAGGGGGTAACTATGGCTACACCTTC.

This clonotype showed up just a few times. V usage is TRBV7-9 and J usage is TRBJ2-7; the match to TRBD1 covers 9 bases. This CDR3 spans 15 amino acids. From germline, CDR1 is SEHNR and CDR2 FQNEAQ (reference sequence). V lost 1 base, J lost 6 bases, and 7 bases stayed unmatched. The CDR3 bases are TGTGCCAGCAGCTTAGGGGGACAGGGACATCGCGAGCAGTACTTC. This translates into CASSLGGQGHREQYF.

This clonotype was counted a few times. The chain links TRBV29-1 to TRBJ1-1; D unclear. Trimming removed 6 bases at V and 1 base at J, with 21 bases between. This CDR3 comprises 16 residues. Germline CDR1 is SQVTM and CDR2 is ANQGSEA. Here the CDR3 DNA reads TGCAGCGTCGGATCCTGGCCGGCGTTGGGGAACACTGAAGCTTTCTTT. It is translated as CSVGSWPALGNTEAFF.

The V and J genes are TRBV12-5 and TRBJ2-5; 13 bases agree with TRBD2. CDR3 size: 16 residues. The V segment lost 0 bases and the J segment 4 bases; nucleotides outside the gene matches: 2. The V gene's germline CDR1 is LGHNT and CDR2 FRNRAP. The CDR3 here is CASGLVTSGGSETQYF. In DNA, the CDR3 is TGTGCTAGTGGTTTGGTGACTAGCGGGGGGTCAGAGACCCAGTACTTC.

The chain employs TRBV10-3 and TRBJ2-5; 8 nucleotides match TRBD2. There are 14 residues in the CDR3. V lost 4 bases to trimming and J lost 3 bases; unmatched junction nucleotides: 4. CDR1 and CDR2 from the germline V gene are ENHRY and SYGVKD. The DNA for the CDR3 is TGTGCCATCAGTGTTAGGCGGGAGGAAGAGACCCAGTACTTC. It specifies CAISVRREEETQYF.